What follows is one T cell receptor beta chain and its context. Compared with germline, one end of the junction differs, possibly owing to a read error. Synthesis of TCR beta cDNA was carried out from approximately 0.55 ug total RNA with a constant-region primer. Investigators got TCR beta libraries out of three nested multiplex PCR rounds, done with slightly modified ARM-PCR. Researchers ran the first two PCR rounds for approximately 9 cycles each with TRBV1-TRBV30 forward primers and a C-beta reverse primer. Via MiXCR, TCRdb re-called the multiplex PCR reads, giving one row per CDR3 protein. This table has 65,000 to 80,000 distinct CDR3 sequences, 60% to 80% appearing once. The sample originates from a study of tumor-infiltrating lymphocytes in primary liver carcinoma. CDR1 is WSHSY and CDR2 is SAAADI in the germline V gene. The CDR3 is made up of 13 amino acids. For each extraction, RNA and DNA were obtained together from about 19-30 mg of unsorted bulk tissue.

The material sequenced was liver tumor tissue from sampling region 4. Noted subset: tumor region T4, right-lateral pole. The sequence was collected from a man aged 35-49 years with primary liver carcinoma and hepatitis B virus infection. This sequence joins TRBV10-2 and TRBJ2-3, with D perhaps TRBD2 (6 bases). The CDR3 DNA reads TGCGCCAGCACCCAGGGAATCGAACTAGCCCAGTACTTT. As protein: CASTQGIELAQYF.